Each of the 11 T cell receptor beta chains below was sequenced from the same sample in a study of T cells in localized non-small cell lung cancer. This table comes from immunoSEQ multiplex PCR, and its TCRdb copy is limited to in-frame clones, with some not included. The table shows around 1,400 clones, with about 26% occurring only once. Sample: lung tumor tissue, taken before any cancer treatment. These receptors came from a male donor older than 55 with stage I squamous cell lung carcinoma.

This clone was counted only a few times. This chain links TRBV11-3 with TRBJ2-2; 8 bases are a match to TRBD1. The CDR3 is 14 amino acids. The germline V gene encodes CDR1 SGHNT and CDR2 YENEEA. Losses at the gene ends were 5 bases for V and 4 bases for J; bases not matched to a gene: 3. This chain's CDR3 is CASSMTGATGELFF. The CDR3 DNA is TGTGCCAGCAGCATGACAGGGGCCACCGGGGAGCTGTTTTTT.

This clone is large (0.1 to 1%) in the sample. The chain is built from TRBV25-1 and TRBJ2-1, with D perhaps matching TRBD1 or TRBD2 (5 bases each). Germline V gene sequence: CDR1 MGHDK, CDR2 SYGVNS. Trimming took off 1 base at V and 2 bases at J, with 12 bases between the two ends. This CDR3 is built from 16 residues. The CDR3 DNA is TGTGCCAGCAGTGAATGGGACCCGGACACCTACAATGAGCAGTTCTTC. Translated, it gives CASSEWDPDTYNEQFF.

This clone has more than one count but fewer than ten. The chain employs TRBV11-3 and TRBJ2-4, with 8 positions matching TRBD2. V gave up 3 bases and J gave up 0 bases; unmatched junction bases: 7. Germline V lookup: CDR1 SGHNT, CDR2 YENEEA. The CDR3 consists of 17 residues. CDR3 nucleotides: TGTGCCAGCAGCTTCGGGGGGGCTTACTTAGCCAAAAACATTCAGTACTTC. Its protein product is CASSFGGAYLAKNIQYF.

The sample holds a few counts of this clone. V is TRBV11-3 and J is TRBJ2-3, with TRBD2 as a possible D gene (5 bases). Per germline, CDR1 SGHNT and CDR2 YENEEA. The CDR3 consists of 15 residues. V lost 5 bases and J 0 bases, leaving 12 bases between the germline ends. CDR3 DNA sequence: TGTGCCAGCAGCCACCGGTCGGGAAGCACAGATACGCAGTATTTT. Its protein is CASSHRSGSTDTQYF.

The chain carries TRBV19 and TRBJ2-3; no reliable D call. V gave up 5 bases and J gave up 4 bases, with 16 bases separating them. The CDR3 covers 15 residues. Germline values: CDR1 LNHDA, CDR2 SQIVND (reference sequence). The chain's CDR3 is CASSFSRAAADTQYF. The CDR3 DNA sequence: TGTGCCAGTAGTTTCTCTCGGGCTGCTGCAGATACGCAGTATTTT.

This chain connects TRBV30 to TRBJ2-2; D perhaps matches TRBD2 (5 bases). The germline V gene encodes CDR1 GTSNPN and CDR2 SVGIG (reference sequence). Trimming left V 7 bases short and J 3 bases short, with 12 bases between. CDR3 length: 13 residues. This chain's CDR3 is CASDAGYTGELFF. The CDR3 coding sequence is TGTGCCTCCGACGCGGGTTACACCGGGGAGCTGTTTTTT.

This chain links TRBV6-8 with TRBJ1-1; a possible D gene is TRBD1 (5 bases). Looked up from germline, CDR1 is MNHGY and CDR2 is SAAAGT. The CDR3 loop spans 14 amino acids. The germline V and J ends were trimmed by 3 bases and 1 base, with 9 bases remaining between them. CDR3 residues: CASSYMGGNTEAFF. The DNA for the CDR3 is TGTGCCAGCAGTTATATGGGGGGGAACACTGAAGCTTTCTTT.

The J gene is TRBJ2-7, the V gene TRBV11-3; D gene unclear. The ends were cut back, 3 bases at V and 2 bases at J, with 11 bases in the middle. CDR3 length equals 14 residues. From germline, CDR1 is SGHNT and CDR2 YENEEA. The CDR3 loop reads CASSLAIRTYEQYF. The CDR3 DNA reads as TGTGCCAGCAGCTTGGCCATTCGAACCTACGAGCAGTACTTC.

This clone was seen a few times. The rearrangement links TRBV6-7 to TRBJ1-6; D is ambiguous. TRBV6-7 is an open reading frame whose function is uncertain. Trimming removed 10 bases at V and 7 bases at J, with 8 bases between. The CDR3 sequence is 11 residues long. The CDR3 DNA reads TGTGCCACCAGCCGAAATTCACCCCTCCACTTT. Translating it yields CATSRNSPLHF.

This clone is termed large. The J gene is TRBJ1-2, the V gene TRBV6-8, with 10 positions matching TRBD1. In germline, CDR1 is MNHGY, CDR2 SAAAGT. This CDR3 is built from 14 residues. With 5 bases clipped from V and 8 bases from J, the junction kept 8 bases outside the gene matches. As DNA, the CDR3 is TGTGCCAGCAGTCCTACCGGGACAGGGGTAGGCTACACCTTC. It specifies CASSPTGTGVGYTF.

This clone was detected a few times. The chain combines TRBV6-8 with TRBJ1-4, with D uncertain. Germline V lookup: CDR1 MNHGY, CDR2 SAAAGT. This CDR3 has 13 amino acids. The V and J ends lost 9 bases and 0 bases respectively, with 8 bases between them. Here the CDR3 DNA reads TGTGCCAGTCGTACAACAACTAATGAAAAACTGTTTTTT. This encodes CASRTTTNEKLFF.